This is a list of T cell receptor beta chains from one sample in a study of HIV-infected children after antiretroviral therapy interruption. TCRdb redid the calling of the 3' RACE reads with MiXCR, one entry per CDR3 protein. The sample records fewer than 50,000 distinct CDR3 sequences, around 4% being singletons. The sequencing here drew on CD45RA+ CD4+ T cells from PBMCs, pooled from several time points, taken from a donor given antiretroviral therapy, either interrupted or continuous. These receptors were collected from a pool of human donors with HIV. The CDR3 runs from the conserved cysteine through the conserved F or W. The D gene is left open where the match is weak. The listing skips clone size in some rows; elsewhere it reads once, few, many or a size class.

D	size	V	J	CDR3	DNA
-	few	TRBV28	TRBJ2-3	CASNPAGDTDTQYF	TGTGCCAGCAACCCCGCTGGGGACACAGATACGCAGTATTTT
TRBD1	many	TRBV27	TRBJ1-4	CASSFTGGTNEKLFF	TGTGCCAGCAGTTTTACAGGGGGTACTAATGAAAAACTGTTTTTT
-	many	TRBV19	TRBJ1-2	CASSVAASYTF	TGTGCCAGTAGCGTGGCAGCGAGCTACACCTTC
-	many	TRBV28	TRBJ2-7	CASSQGTVPYEQYF	TGTGCCAGCAGCCAAGGGACGGTCCCCTACGAGCAGTACTTC
-	many	TRBV12-3/TRBV12-4	TRBJ1-5	CASSFRVPSNQPQHF	TGTGCCAGCAGTTTTCGCGTCCCCTCCAATCAGCCCCAGCATTTT
TRBD2	many	TRBV5-1	TRBJ2-1	CASSSGLAENNEQFF	TGCGCCAGCAGCTCCGGGCTAGCGGAAAACAATGAGCAGTTCTTC
-	few	TRBV5-1	TRBJ2-2	CASSYQGNTGELFF	TGCGCCAGCAGCTACCAGGGGAACACCGGGGAGCTGTTTTTT
-	few	TRBV30	TRBJ1-3	CAWSMDLSGNTIYF	TGTGCCTGGAGTATGGATCTCTCTGGAAACACCATATATTTT
TRBD2	many	TRBV2	TRBJ2-3	CASSASAGAGTDTQYF	TGTGCCAGCAGTGCTTCAGCGGGGGCGGGGACAGATACGCAGTATTTT
TRBD1	many	TRBV7-2	TRBJ1-1	CASSTGQHMNTEAFF	TGTGCCAGCAGCACGGGACAGCACATGAACACTGAAGCTTTCTTT
-	-	TRBV20-1	TRBJ1-1	CSARRTEAFF	TGCAGTGCTAGACGGACAGAAGCTTTCTTT
-	many	TRBV25-1	TRBJ2-7	CASSGPPRSYEQYF	TGTGCCAGCAGTGGGCCCCCGAGATCCTACGAGCAGTACTTC
-	many	TRBV4-1	TRBJ1-5	CASSPQDQLNQPQHF	TGCGCCAGCAGCCCCCAGGATCAGCTCAATCAGCCCCAGCATTTT
-	many	TRBV12-3/TRBV12-4	TRBJ1-1	CASAYTEAFF	TGTGCCAGCGCTTACACTGAAGCTTTCTTT
-	many	TRBV7-3	TRBJ2-5	CASSPHEGGWETQYF	TGTGCCAGCAGCCCGCACGAGGGGGGGTGGGAGACCCAGTACTTC
TRBD1	many	TRBV29-1	TRBJ2-2	CSVEVWGTGIDTGELFF	TGCAGCGTTGAAGTATGGGGGACAGGGATAGACACCGGGGAGCTGTTTTTT
-	few	TRBV5-1	TRBJ1-1	CASSLVDRDGEAFF	TGCGCCAGCAGCTTGGTCGACCGGGACGGTGAAGCTTTCTTT
-	many	TRBV3-1	TRBJ2-7	CASSQEGLASYYEQYF	TGTGCCAGCAGCCAAGAAGGGCTAGCGAGTTACTACGAGCAGTACTTC
-	-	TRBV29-1	TRBJ1-3	CSVVPGSGNTIYF	TGCAGCGTTGTACCCGGGTCTGGAAACACCATATATTTT
-	many	TRBV2	TRBJ2-2	CASSEDRESNGELFF	TGTGCCAGCAGTGAAGACAGGGAAAGTAACGGGGAGCTGTTTTTT
-	many	TRBV30	TRBJ2-1	CAWSVRSAYNEQFF	TGTGCCTGGAGTGTTCGTTCAGCGTACAATGAGCAGTTCTTC
-	-	TRBV12-3/TRBV12-4	TRBJ2-7	CASSKIGQMVYEWQYF	TGTGCCAGCAGTAAAATCGGACAGATGGTCTACGAGTGGCAGTACTTC
-	-	TRBV5-5	TRBJ2-7	CASRLPAGRTEAYEQYF	TGTGCCAGCCGTTTACCCGCCGGAAGGACGGAAGCCTACGAGCAGTACTTC
-	many	TRBV29-1	TRBJ2-2	CSVPSTTGELFF	TGCAGCGTCCCTTCTACCACCGGGGAGCTGTTTTTT
-	few	TRBV5-1	TRBJ2-1	CASSLVRTREHNEQFF	TGCGCCAGCAGCTTGGTACGGACAAGGGAGCACAATGAGCAGTTCTTC
TRBD1	many	TRBV12-3/TRBV12-4	TRBJ1-1	CASSRDRRTEAFF	TGTGCCAGCAGTAGGGACAGGCGCACTGAAGCTTTCTTT
-	medium-sized	TRBV20-1	TRBJ2-1	CSARRAGNEQFF	TGCAGTGCAAGAAGAGCAGGGAATGAGCAGTTCTTC
-	many	TRBV5-1	TRBJ1-5	CASSPSGFNQPQHF	TGCGCCAGCAGCCCCAGCGGATTCAATCAGCCCCAGCATTTT
-	many	TRBV20-1	TRBJ2-7	CSARDSRDSYEQYF	TGCAGTGCTAGAGACTCTAGGGATTCCTACGAGCAGTACTTC
-	many	TRBV28	TRBJ2-7	CASTGQYPHEQYF	TGTGCCAGCACAGGACAGTATCCCCACGAGCAGTACTTC
-	many	TRBV4-1	TRBJ1-2	CASSNMANYGYTF	TGCGCCAGCAGCAATATGGCTAACTATGGCTACACCTTC
TRBD1	many	TRBV10-1	TRBJ1-1	CASSQGAYTEAFF	TGCGCCAGCAGTCAGGGGGCCTACACTGAAGCTTTCTTT
TRBD2	many	TRBV28	TRBJ2-5	CASSGLAGGGQGINRETQYF	TGTGCCAGCAGCGGACTAGCGGGGGGTGGGCAAGGCATTAACAGAGAGACCCAGTACTTC
-	many	TRBV5-1	TRBJ2-1	CASSLFGVNEQFF	TGCGCCAGCAGCTTGTTCGGGGTGAATGAGCAGTTCTTC
-	many	TRBV7-9	TRBJ1-1	CATLFLGLAQTEAFF	TGTGCCACCCTGTTTTTGGGGTTGGCGCAAACTGAAGCTTTCTTT
TRBD1	few	TRBV19	TRBJ1-6	CASSRGTDYNSPLHF	TGTGCCAGTAGTAGGGGGACAGACTATAATTCACCCCTCCACTTT
TRBD1	many	TRBV6-1	TRBJ1-6	CASSRNRGLLHF	TGTGCCAGCAGTCGAAACAGGGGACTCCTCCACTTT
-	many	TRBV12-3/TRBV12-4	TRBJ1-5	CASNQIGNQPQHF	TGTGCCAGCAATCAAATAGGGAATCAGCCCCAGCATTTT
TRBD1	many	TRBV7-9	TRBJ2-3	CASSPGQGADTQYF	TGTGCCAGCAGCCCGGGACAGGGGGCAGATACGCAGTATTTT
-	many	TRBV20-1	TRBJ2-3	CSARLVSDTQYF	TGCAGTGCACGACTAGTTTCAGATACGCAGTATTTT
-	-	TRBV25-1	TRBJ2-2	CASSPHTLNTGELFF	TGTGCCAGCAGTCCACACACCCTTAACACCGGGGAGCTGTTTTTT